This T cell receptor beta chain comes out of a study of beta chain features in type 1 diabetes. Study in general: The examined sorted cells totaled about 98 million across samples.

V was pared by 5 bases and J by 0 bases, with 13 bases of the junction left unmatched. The CDR3 has 18 residues. Germline V gives CDR1 SSHAT, CDR2 FNYEAQ (reference sequence). CD45RO/CCR7/CD25/CD127/CD95/CD27 separated CD4+ naive, central memory, regulatory and stem cell-like memory cells by sorting. This clone was seen a single time. No antigen is known for it. Sequencing targeted expressed TCRB transcripts, as all isolated RNA had been reverse transcribed. Method: immunoSEQ multiplex PCR; TCRdb's copy keeps in-frame clones and lacks some. There are 310,000 or so clones in the sample; 14% to 15% occur only once, and around 0.015% lies in the top ten. Study results and limitations: In comparison with healthy donors, patients had naive, central memory and Treg TCRB repertoires that appeared more similar. There was no resolution here of whether HLA type influences TCRB rearrangement. People with Type 1 diabetes carried modestly yet significantly shorter TCRB CDR3s in all four CD4+ subsets.

The specimen sequenced was naive CD4+ T cells from blood. The clonotype was recovered from a man younger than 35 with type 1 diabetes. The V call is TRBV7-7, the J call TRBJ2-1, with 7 bases identical to TRBD2. DNA for the CDR3: TGTGCCAGCAGCCCATCCCCGGGCGGGAGCGTCTCCTACAATGAGCAGTTCTTC. Encoded protein: CASSPSPGGSVSYNEQFF.